This T cell receptor (beta chain) originates from a study of cytomegalovirus exposure and HLA in healthy donors. Study-level points and caveats: Another analysis was done later, and it associated over 15,000 TCR beta sequences with HLA alleles at 0.05 false discovery rate.

Germline values: CDR1 SGHRS, CDR2 YFSETQ. This CDR3 is built from 15 residues. Comment on this clone: No antigen is known for it. At one end the junction does not follow the germline gene, possibly because of a read error.

At collection, donors were nominally healthy, but unrecorded immune exposures were probable. Use of 60 Vbeta and 13 Jbeta primers characterized the PCR. Clones were read by immunoSEQ multiplex PCR, and TCRdb kept only the in-frame ones, dropping some. The top ten clones hold over 2.5% of a sample with 150,000 to 180,000 clones, approximately 75% of them seen once. The sequencing input was PBMCs. The TCR sequence derives from a man aged 18 to 29 in good health and CMV-seronegative. The V gene is TRBV5-1, the J gene TRBJ2-6, with D perhaps TRBD1 (5 bases). This CDR3 is CASSPFRTGANGLTF. The CDR3 DNA reads as TGCGCCAGCAGCCCATTCCGTACTGGGGCCAACGGCCTGACTTTC.